The 2 T cell receptor beta chains presented below share a single source sample, sequenced in a study of blood T cell repertoires in COVID-19. Assay used: immunoSEQ multiplex PCR; TCRdb lists only in-frame clones, some missing. The sample shows a few hundred thousand clones, roughly 85% of them seen only once. Sequencing was carried out using PBMCs or T cells enriched from blood (not recorded which). These receptors were obtained from a woman in her forties or fifties who had recovered from COVID-19.

This chain joins TRBV25-1 and TRBJ1-2; D not resolved. CDR1 is MGHDK, CDR2 SYGVNS, per germline. V lost 9 bases, J lost 8 bases, and 16 bases lay in between. The CDR3 covers 12 residues. The DNA of the CDR3 is TGTGCCAGGGTGGAGGGTAAAGTCGGCTACACCTTC. Protein sequence: CARVEGKVGYTF.

The V call is TRBV5-1, the J call TRBJ2-5; 7 bases are shared with TRBD2. The CDR3 totals 15 residues. CDR1 is SGHRS and CDR2 is YFSETQ in the germline V gene. Trimming removed 3 bases from V and 2 bases from J; junction bases left unmatched: 7. CDR3 sequence: CASSSLPSGQETQYF. For the CDR3, the DNA is TGCGCCAGCAGCTCCCTCCCTAGCGGACAAGAGACCCAGTACTTC.